Described below is a single TCR beta chain sequence and its context. The source of the sample is a study of T cell changes during pregnancy in multiple sclerosis. The CDR3 covers 16 residues. CDR1 MRHNA and CDR2 SNTAGT come from the germline V gene. The V and J ends lost 4 bases and 4 bases, in that order; junction bases with no gene match: 8. The data were produced by immunoSEQ multiplex PCR, yet TCRdb's version contains in-frame clones alone and is incomplete. Seen here are under 50,000 clones, around 90% observed once, and the top ten hold 1.4% to 1.5%. This rearrangement joins TRBV6-4 to TRBJ2-7, with TRBD2 identical over 12 bases. Sequences were derived from peripheral blood, sampled in the first trimester of pregnancy. The TCR originated in a female donor in good health, enrolled as a control in a pregnancy study. This chain's CDR3 is CASSGLTSGSKYEQYF. CDR3 in DNA: TGTGCCAGCAGTGGTTTGACTAGCGGGAGTAAGTACGAGCAGTACTTC.